These 8 T cell receptor beta chains were sequenced from one sample in a study of blood T cell repertoires in COVID-19. Assay: immunoSEQ multiplex PCR; the TCRdb copy retains only in-frame clones and omits some. The sample has some 200,000 clones, roughly four fifths seen once. Sequenced input: peripheral blood. All receptors come from a middle-aged woman with acute or convalescent COVID-19.

The J gene is TRBJ2-2, the V gene TRBV4-1, with a tentative D call TRBD2 (6 bases). The CDR3 loop spans 15 amino acids. The V gene lost 0 bases and the J gene lost 7 bases, with 12 bases spanning the gap. CDR1 is MGHRA, CDR2 YSYEKL, per germline. In DNA, the CDR3 is TGCGCCAGCAGCCAAGATACTCTAGCGCTCGGGGAGCTGTTTTTT. It codes for CASSQDTLALGELFF.

V usage is TRBV2 and J usage is TRBJ1-2; D call uncertain. The V gene's germline CDR1 is SNHLY and CDR2 FYNNEI. V gave up 3 bases and J gave up 4 bases, with 15 bases separating them. CDR3 size: 15 residues. CDR3 residues: CASSDYMRDIYGYTF. The CDR3 coding sequence is TGTGCCAGCAGTGACTACATGCGGGATATCTATGGCTACACCTTC.

The J gene is TRBJ1-1, the V gene TRBV5-1, with D perhaps matching TRBD1 (6 bases). This CDR3 has 15 amino acids. Germline assignment: CDR1 SGHRS and CDR2 YFSETQ. Between the trimmed V and J ends, which lost 0 bases and 6 bases, there was a span of 15 bases. CDR3 in amino acids: CASSLGQGNSAEAFF. The CDR3 nucleotides are TGCGCCAGCAGCTTGGGTCAGGGGAACTCCGCTGAAGCTTTCTTT.

The chain links TRBV4-1 to TRBJ2-7, with 10 bases lining up with TRBD2. Germline V CDR1 and CDR2: MGHRA, YSYEKL. The CDR3 contains 14 residues. J gave up 3 bases and V 4 bases, and 3 bases lay outside the gene matches. Here the CDR3 reads CASSRLAGGYEQYF. DNA for the CDR3: TGCGCCAGCAGCCGATTAGCGGGGGGCTACGAGCAGTACTTC.

The chain links TRBV5-1 to TRBJ2-2, with 7 bases fitting TRBD2. After removal of 4 bases from V and 4 bases from J, the junction contained 10 bases not matched to a gene. Germline V gives CDR1 SGHRS, CDR2 YFSETQ. There are 16 residues in the CDR3. The CDR3 nucleotides are TGCGCCAGCAGCCTCCAAGCGGGATGGGGCACCGGGGAGCTGTTTTTT. As protein: CASSLQAGWGTGELFF.

J is TRBJ1-4 and V is TRBV7-2; 10 positions agree with TRBD1. Trimming cost V 5 bases and J 7 bases; bases outside gene matches: 7. The CDR3 extends over 15 amino acids. The germline V gene encodes CDR1 SGHTA and CDR2 FQGNSA. CDR3 amino acids: CASSPGQGGGEKLFF. The CDR3 DNA is TGTGCCAGCAGCCCCGGACAGGGGGGCGGTGAAAAACTGTTTTTT.

The J gene is TRBJ1-1, the V gene TRBV3-1 (or the pseudogene TRBV3-2), with 8 bases identical to TRBD1. The CDR3 is 15 residues long. From germline, CDR1 is LGHDT and CDR2 YNNKEL (reference sequence). V was pared by 4 bases and J by 4 bases, with 8 bases of the junction left unmatched. For the CDR3, the DNA is TGTGCCAGCAGCCTCCTGACAGGGGAAGGCACTGAAGCTTTCTTT. Amino acids: CASSLLTGEGTEAFF.

The count of this clone is one. This rearrangement joins TRBV5-4 to TRBJ1-2, with 7 bases aligning to TRBD1. J was trimmed by 8 bases and V by 4 bases; bases with no gene match: 17. The CDR3 loop spans 16 amino acids. Germline values: CDR1 SGHNT, CDR2 YYREEE (reference sequence). Written as DNA, the CDR3 is TGTGCCAGCAGCCAAGGGACAGAAAGGGGTATATGGGGCTACACCTTC. The encoded protein is CASSQGTERGIWGYTF.